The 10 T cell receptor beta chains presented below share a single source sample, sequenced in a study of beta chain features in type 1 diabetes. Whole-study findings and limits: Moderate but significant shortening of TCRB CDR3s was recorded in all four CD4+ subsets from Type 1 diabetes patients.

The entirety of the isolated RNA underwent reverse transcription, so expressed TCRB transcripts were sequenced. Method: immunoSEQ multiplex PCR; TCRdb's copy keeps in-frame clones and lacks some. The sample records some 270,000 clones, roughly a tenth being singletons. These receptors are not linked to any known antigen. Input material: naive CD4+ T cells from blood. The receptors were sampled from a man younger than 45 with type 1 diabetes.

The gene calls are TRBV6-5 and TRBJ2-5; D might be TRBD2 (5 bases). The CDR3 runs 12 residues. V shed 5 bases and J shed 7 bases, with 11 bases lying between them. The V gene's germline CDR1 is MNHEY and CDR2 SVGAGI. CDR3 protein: CASSRDEGTQYF. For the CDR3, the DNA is TGTGCCAGCAGTCGGGATGAGGGGACCCAGTACTTC.

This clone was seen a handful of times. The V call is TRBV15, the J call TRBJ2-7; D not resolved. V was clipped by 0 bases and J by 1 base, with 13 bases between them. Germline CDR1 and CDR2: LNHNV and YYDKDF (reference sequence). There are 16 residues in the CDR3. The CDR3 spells CATSRDRGPRSYEQYF. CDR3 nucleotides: TGTGCCACCAGCAGAGATCGAGGCCCCCGGTCCTACGAGCAGTACTTC.

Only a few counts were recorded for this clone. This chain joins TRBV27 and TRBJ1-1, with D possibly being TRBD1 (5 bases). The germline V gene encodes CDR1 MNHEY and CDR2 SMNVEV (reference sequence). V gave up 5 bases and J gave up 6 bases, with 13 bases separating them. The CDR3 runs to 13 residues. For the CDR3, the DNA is TGTGCCAGCAGTGCGGGGGGGAGTCCTGAAGCTTTCTTT. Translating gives CASSAGGSPEAFF.

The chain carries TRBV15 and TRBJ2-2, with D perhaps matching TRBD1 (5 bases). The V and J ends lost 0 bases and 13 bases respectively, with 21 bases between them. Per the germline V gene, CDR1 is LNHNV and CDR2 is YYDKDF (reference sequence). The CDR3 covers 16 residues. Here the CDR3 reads CATSRDSAGSPGRLFF. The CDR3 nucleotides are TGTGCCACCAGCAGAGATAGTGCAGGGTCGCCCGGTAGGCTGTTTTTT.

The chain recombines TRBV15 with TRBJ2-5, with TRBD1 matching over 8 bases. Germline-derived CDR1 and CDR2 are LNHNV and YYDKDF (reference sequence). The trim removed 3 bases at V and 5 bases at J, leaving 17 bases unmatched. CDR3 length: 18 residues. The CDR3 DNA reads TGTGCCACCAGCAGCTCTCCGGGACAGGAGAACCATAGGGAGACCCAGTACTTC. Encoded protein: CATSSSPGQENHRETQYF. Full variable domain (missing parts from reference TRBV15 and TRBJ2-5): DAMVIQNPRYQVTQFGKPVTLSCSQTLNHNVMYWYQQKSSQAPKLLFHYYDKDFNNEADTPDNFQSRRPNTSFCFLDIRSPGLGDTAMYLCATSSSPGQENHRETQYFGPGTRLLVL.

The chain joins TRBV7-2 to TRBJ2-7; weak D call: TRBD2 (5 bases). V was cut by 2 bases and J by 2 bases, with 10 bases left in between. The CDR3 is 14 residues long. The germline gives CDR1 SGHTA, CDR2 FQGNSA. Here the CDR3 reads CASSLFRDTYEQYF. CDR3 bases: TGTGCCAGCAGCTTATTCCGGGATACCTACGAGCAGTACTTC.

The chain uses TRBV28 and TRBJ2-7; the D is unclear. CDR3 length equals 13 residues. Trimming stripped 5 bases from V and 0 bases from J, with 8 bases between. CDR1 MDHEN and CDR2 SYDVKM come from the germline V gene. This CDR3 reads CASSETPSYEQYF. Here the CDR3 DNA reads TGTGCCAGCAGTGAGACACCCTCCTACGAGCAGTACTTC.

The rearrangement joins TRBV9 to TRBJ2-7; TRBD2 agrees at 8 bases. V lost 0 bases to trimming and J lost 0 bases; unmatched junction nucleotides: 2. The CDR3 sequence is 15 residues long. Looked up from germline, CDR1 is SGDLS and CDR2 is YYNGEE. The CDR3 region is CASSVGSGVSYEQYF. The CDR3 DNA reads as TGTGCCAGCAGCGTAGGTAGCGGGGTCTCCTACGAGCAGTACTTC.

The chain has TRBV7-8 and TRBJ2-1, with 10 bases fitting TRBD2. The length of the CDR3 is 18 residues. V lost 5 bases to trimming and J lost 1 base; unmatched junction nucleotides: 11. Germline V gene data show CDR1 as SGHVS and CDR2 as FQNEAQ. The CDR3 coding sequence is TGTGCCAGCAGCCGCGGACTAGCGGTGATTCGTTCCTACAATGAGCAGTTCTTC. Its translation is CASSRGLAVIRSYNEQFF.

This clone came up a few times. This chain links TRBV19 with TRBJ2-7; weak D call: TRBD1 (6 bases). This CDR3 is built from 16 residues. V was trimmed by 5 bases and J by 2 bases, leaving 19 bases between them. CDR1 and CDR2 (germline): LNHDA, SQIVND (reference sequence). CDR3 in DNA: TGTGCCAGTAGTGACCCCAGGGGTGAGGGCACCTACGAGCAGTACTTC. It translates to CASSDPRGEGTYEQYF.